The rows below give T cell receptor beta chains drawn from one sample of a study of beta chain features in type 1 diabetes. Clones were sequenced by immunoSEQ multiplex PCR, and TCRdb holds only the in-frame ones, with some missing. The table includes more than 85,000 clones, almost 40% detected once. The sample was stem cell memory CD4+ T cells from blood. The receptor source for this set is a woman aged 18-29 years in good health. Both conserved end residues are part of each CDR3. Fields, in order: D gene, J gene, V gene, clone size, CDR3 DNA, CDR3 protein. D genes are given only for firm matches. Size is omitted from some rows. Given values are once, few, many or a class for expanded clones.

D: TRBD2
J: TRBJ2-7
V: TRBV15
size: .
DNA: TGTGCCACCAGCAGAGGACTAGCGGGACCCTACGAGCAGTACTTC
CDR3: CATSRGLAGPYEQYF

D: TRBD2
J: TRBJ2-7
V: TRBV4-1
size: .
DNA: TGCGCCAGCAGCCAAGATCCACTAGCGGGAATAAACGAGCAGTACTTC
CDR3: CASSQDPLAGINEQYF

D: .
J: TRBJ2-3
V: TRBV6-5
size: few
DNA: TGTGCCAGCAGTGGAGAGATAATAGGCACGCAGTATTTT
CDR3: CASSGEIIGTQYF

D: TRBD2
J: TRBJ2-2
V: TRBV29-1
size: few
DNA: TGCAGCGTTGAAGAACTAGATATGACTAGCGGGAGTCCCGGGGAGCTGTTTTTT
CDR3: CSVEELDMTSGSPGELFF

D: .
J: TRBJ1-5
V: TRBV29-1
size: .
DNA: TGCAGCGCCCAGGCAGGGTTCAATCAGCCCCAGCATTTT
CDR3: CSAQAGFNQPQHF

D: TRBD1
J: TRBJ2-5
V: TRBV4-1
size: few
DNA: TGCGCCAGCAGCCGATCACCAGGGGGAGAGACCCAGTACTTC
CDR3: CASSRSPGGETQYF

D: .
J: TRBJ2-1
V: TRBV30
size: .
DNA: TGTGCCTGGAGTGTACTGGCACCAGAGGGGCAGTTCTTC
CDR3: CAWSVLAPEGQFF

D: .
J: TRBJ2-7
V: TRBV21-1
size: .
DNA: TGTGCCAGCAGCCCCCGGGACAGGTCCTACGAGCAGTACTTC
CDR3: CASSPRDRSYEQYF

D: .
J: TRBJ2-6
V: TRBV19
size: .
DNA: TGTGCCACCGCGGCCCAAGGGGCCAACGTCCTGACTTTC
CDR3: CATAAQGANVLTF

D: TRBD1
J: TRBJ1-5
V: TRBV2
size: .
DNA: TGTGCCAGCAGAAGCCAGGGGGATCAGCCCCAGCATTTT
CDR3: CASRSQGDQPQHF

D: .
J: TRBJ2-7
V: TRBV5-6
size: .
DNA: TGTGCCAGCAGCTTCGGGAGTTTCTACGAGCAGTACTTC
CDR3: CASSFGSFYEQYF

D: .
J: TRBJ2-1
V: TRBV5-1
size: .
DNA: TGCGCCAGCACCCCGACCCGGCGGAGCTCCTACAATGAGCAGTTCTTC
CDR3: CASTPTRRSSYNEQFF

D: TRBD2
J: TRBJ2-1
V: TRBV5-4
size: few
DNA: TGTGCCAGCAGCCTCGTTAAGACTAGCAATCCATTTTACAATGAGCAGTTCTTC
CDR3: CASSLVKTSNPFYNEQFF

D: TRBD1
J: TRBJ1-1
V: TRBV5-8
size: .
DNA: TGTGCCAGCAGCCTCAGGGGGTTCACTGAAGCTTTCTTT
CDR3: CASSLRGFTEAFF

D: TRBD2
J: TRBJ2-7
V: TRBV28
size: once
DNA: TGTGCCAGCACCCCCCGGACTAGCGGCTCCTACGAGCAGTACTTC
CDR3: CASTPRTSGSYEQYF

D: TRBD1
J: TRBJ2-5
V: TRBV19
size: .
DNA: TGTGCCAGTAGTCCTAGGGACAGGGGGCAAGAGACCCAGTACTTC
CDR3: CASSPRDRGQETQYF

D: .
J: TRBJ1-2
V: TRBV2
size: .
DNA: TGTGCCAGCAGTGAACAGAACTATGGCTACACCTTC
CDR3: CASSEQNYGYTF

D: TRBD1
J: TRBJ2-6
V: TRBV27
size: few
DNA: TGTGCCAGCAGTAACACAGGGGCTGGGGCCAACGTCCTGACTTTC
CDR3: CASSNTGAGANVLTF

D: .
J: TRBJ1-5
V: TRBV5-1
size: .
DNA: TGCGCCAGCAGCTTGGGGGGCAGGAATCAGCCCCAGCATTTT
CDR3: CASSLGGRNQPQHF

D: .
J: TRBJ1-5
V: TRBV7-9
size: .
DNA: TGTGCCAGCAGCCCCTGGACTCAATATAGCAATCAGCCCCAGCATTTT
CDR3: CASSPWTQYSNQPQHF

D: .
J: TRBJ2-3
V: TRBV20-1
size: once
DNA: TGCAGTGCGTTTAGGGGGAATACGCAGTATTTT
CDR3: CSAFRGNTQYF

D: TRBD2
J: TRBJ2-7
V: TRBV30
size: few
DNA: TGTGCCTGGAAGTTGCCTAGCGGGACTGCCTACGAGCAGTACTTC
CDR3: CAWKLPSGTAYEQYF

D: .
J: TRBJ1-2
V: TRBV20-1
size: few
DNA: TGCAGTGCTTACTACCTGGTAGGCTACACCTTC
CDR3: CSAYYLVGYTF

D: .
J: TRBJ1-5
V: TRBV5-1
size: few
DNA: TGCGCCAGCAGCTTCCAGGGTGATGGTAATCAGCCCCAGCATTTT
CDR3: CASSFQGDGNQPQHF

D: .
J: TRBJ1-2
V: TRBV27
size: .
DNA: TGTGCCAGCTCCGGACAGACTGCTTATGGCTACACCTTC
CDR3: CASSGQTAYGYTF

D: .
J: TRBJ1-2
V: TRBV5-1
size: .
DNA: TGCGCCAGCAGCTCCGGCGACAGGAGCTATGGCTACACCTTC
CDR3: CASSSGDRSYGYTF

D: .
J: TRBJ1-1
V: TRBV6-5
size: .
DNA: TGTGCCAGCAGTCCGCCAGGGAACACTGAAGCTTTCTTT
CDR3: CASSPPGNTEAFF

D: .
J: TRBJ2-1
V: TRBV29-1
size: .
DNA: TGCAGCGTTGGACGGGGCTCCTACAATGAGCAGTTCTTC
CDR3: CSVGRGSYNEQFF

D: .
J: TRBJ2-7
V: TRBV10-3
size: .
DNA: TGTGCCATCAGTGAGTCCGGTAGCGGCAACTCCTACGAGCAGTACTTC
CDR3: CAISESGSGNSYEQYF

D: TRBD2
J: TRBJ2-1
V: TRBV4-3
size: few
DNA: TGCGCCAGCAGCCAGGTATTTTTTGGACTAGCGGGAGATAGTGGCAATGAGCAGTTCTTC
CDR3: CASSQVFFGLAGDSGNEQFF

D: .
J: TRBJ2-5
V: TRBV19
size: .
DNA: TGTGCCAGTAGTATACGGCAGGGGTTAGAGACCCAGTACTTC
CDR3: CASSIRQGLETQYF

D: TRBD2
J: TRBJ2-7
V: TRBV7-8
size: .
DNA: TGTGCCAGCAGCTTGGGACTAGCGGGCTCCTACGAGCAGTACTTC
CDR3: CASSLGLAGSYEQYF

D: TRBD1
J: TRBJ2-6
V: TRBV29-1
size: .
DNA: TGCAGCGTTGTAAGGACAGGGGGCTCTGGGGCCAACGTCCTGACTTTC
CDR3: CSVVRTGGSGANVLTF

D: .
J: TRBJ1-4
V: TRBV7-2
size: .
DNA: TGTGCCAGCAGCTTAGTTTCGGGACACCTGGAAAAACTGTTTTTT
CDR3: CASSLVSGHLEKLFF

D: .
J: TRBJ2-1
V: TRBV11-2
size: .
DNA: TGTGCCAGCAGCGAGCGGGCGGGGGCTTACAATGAGCAGTTCTTC
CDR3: CASSERAGAYNEQFF

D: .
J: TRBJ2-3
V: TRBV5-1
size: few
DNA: TGCGCCAGCCGCGACAACAGTTATGTAGGAAGGTATTTT
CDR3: CASRDNSYVGRYF

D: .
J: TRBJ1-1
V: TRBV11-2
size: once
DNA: TGTGCCAGCAGCTTATCAGTGAACACTGAAGCTTTCTTT
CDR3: CASSLSVNTEAFF

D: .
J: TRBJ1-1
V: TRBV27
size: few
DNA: TGTGCCAGCAGTTTGTTGACAGTTAACACTGAAGCTTTCTTT
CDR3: CASSLLTVNTEAFF